This T cell receptor (beta chain) appears in the sequencing data of a study of T-cell reconstitution after alpha-beta-depleted transplantation in children. The study's findings and limits: Several hundred rapidly expanded clones from non-depleted graft cells reportedly supplied alpha-beta T cells about two months post-transplant.

This clonotype was picked up many times. What it binds is unknown. Unique molecular identifiers were incorporated when the TCRbeta library was constructed. TCRdb ran MiXCR on the PCR reads and lists one entry per CDR3 protein. The repertoire holds about 510,000 distinct CDR3 sequences, roughly an eighth seen once, with around 15% in the top ten. The CDR3 has 14 amino acids. In germline, CDR1 is DFQATT, CDR2 SNEGSKA (reference sequence). J was trimmed by 5 bases and V by 5 bases; bases with no gene match: 7. The V gene is TRBV20-1, the J gene TRBJ2-7; 12 nucleotides line up with TRBD2. The receptor comes from a female patient between 2 and 15 years old who had a stem cell transplant for aplastic anemia, so the T cells may come from the graft donor. Sequencing was performed on PBMCs, mostly from graft donor cells, taken 180 days after TCRalphabeta/CD19-depleted stem cell transplant. In DNA, the CDR3 is TGCAGTGCTGGACTAGCGGGAAAGCTCCACGAGCAGTACTTC. It yields the protein CSAGLAGKLHEQYF.